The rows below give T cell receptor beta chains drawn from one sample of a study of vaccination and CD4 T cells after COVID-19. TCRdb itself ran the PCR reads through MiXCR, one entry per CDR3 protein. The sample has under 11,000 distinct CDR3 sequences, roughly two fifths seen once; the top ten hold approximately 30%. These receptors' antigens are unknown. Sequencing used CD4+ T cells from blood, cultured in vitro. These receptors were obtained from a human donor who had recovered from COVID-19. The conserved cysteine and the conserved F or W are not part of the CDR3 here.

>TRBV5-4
ASGGQGGYNEQF
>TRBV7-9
ASSLGTVNTDTQY
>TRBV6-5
ASSYSQGRGTEAF
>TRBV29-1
SARREPGGTYEQY
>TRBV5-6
ASSLASGVNQPQH
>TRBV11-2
ASSLEGLKF
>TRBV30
AWSRTGISGNTIY
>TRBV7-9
ASSLRAGRQETQY
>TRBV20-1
STGLAGPYNEQF
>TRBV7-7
ASSLSLFQAPQY
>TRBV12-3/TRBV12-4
ASSLERGNQPQH
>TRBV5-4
ASSLKSQGEVEQY
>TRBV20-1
SARDRRGDTEAF